One and the same sample provided the 17 T cell receptor beta chains below, sequenced in a study of naive and memory T cell subsets. An equimolar mix of two oligonucleotides served as the beta constant-region primer for TRBC1 and TRBC2. TCRdb re-called the UMI-ligation and nested PCR reads with MiXCR, one entry per CDR3 protein. The sample carries 150,000 or so distinct CDR3 sequences, over 15% recorded once. The material sequenced was naive CD4+ T cells from blood. The receptors come from a human donor in good health.

This clonotype was recorded a few times. The V and J genes are TRBV18 and TRBJ2-5; no definite D call. The CDR3 consists of 14 residues. Trimming left V 4 bases short and J 0 bases short, with 9 bases between. Germline loops: CDR1 KGHSH, CDR2 LQKENI. The DNA for the CDR3 is TGTGCCAGCTCACGTACGGCTAACCAAGAGACCCAGTACTTC. Amino acids: CASSRTANQETQYF.

This chain connects TRBV20-1 to TRBJ2-7; TRBD2 matches at 12 bases. The germline gives CDR1 DFQATT, CDR2 SNEGSKA (reference sequence). The J segment lost 2 bases and the V segment lost 5 bases, leaving 7 bases of the junction unmatched. This CDR3 has 15 amino acids. The CDR3 sequence is CSAQLAGGSPYEQYF. The CDR3 DNA follows: TGCAGTGCTCAACTAGCGGGAGGCTCCCCCTACGAGCAGTACTTC.

J is TRBJ2-7 and V is TRBV7-6, with 9 bases lining up with TRBD1. Germline CDR1 is SGHVS and CDR2 is FNYEAQ. This CDR3 spans 16 amino acids. Trimming cost V 5 bases and J 0 bases; bases outside gene matches: 8. The CDR3 DNA reads as TGTGCCAGCAGCGATCCCGGGACAGGGAGCTCCTACGAGCAGTACTTC. Amino acid sequence: CASSDPGTGSSYEQYF.

This chain links TRBV7-9 with TRBJ1-3, with D perhaps matching TRBD1 (6 bases). V dropped 6 bases and J dropped 0 bases, with 15 bases sitting between them. CDR3 length: 16 residues. Germline V gene sequence: CDR1 SEHNR, CDR2 FQNEAQ (reference sequence). Here the CDR3 DNA reads TGTGCCAGCAGACCAGCAGGGGCCAACTCTGGAAACACCATATATTTT. Amino acid sequence: CASRPAGANSGNTIYF.

The chain has TRBV28 and TRBJ1-4, with 8 bases fitting TRBD1. J was trimmed by 8 bases and V by 2 bases; bases with no gene match: 4. This CDR3 is built from 14 residues. Germline V gives CDR1 MDHEN, CDR2 SYDVKM. The CDR3: CASSLDRGGEKLFF. DNA of the CDR3: TGTGCCAGCAGTTTAGACAGGGGAGGAGAAAAACTGTTTTTT.

This clonotype was seen more than once but under ten times. J is TRBJ1-5 and V is TRBV12-3 or TRBV12-4, with a tentative D call TRBD1 (5 bases). The CDR3 extends over 11 amino acids. Trimming pared 4 bases from V and 11 bases from J, leaving 9 bases between. This CDR3 reads CASSSRGAQHF. The CDR3 coding sequence is TGTGCCAGCAGTTCCCGGGGGGCCCAGCATTTT.

The chain is built from TRBV28 and TRBJ1-4; 7 bases fit TRBD1. The CDR3 sequence is 17 residues long. V lost 2 bases, J lost 1 base, and 7 bases stayed unmatched. Germline CDR1 is MDHEN and CDR2 is SYDVKM. CDR3 sequence reads: CASSLERGLGTNEKLFF. The CDR3 nucleotides read TGTGCCAGCAGTTTAGAAAGGGGGCTGGGAACTAATGAAAAACTGTTTTTT.

This clonotype was detected only a few times. The chain recombines TRBV3-1 with TRBJ2-3; D not resolved. Trimming left V 0 bases short and J 2 bases short, with 9 bases between. CDR1 and CDR2 (germline): LGHDT, YNNKEL (reference sequence). This CDR3 is 15 amino acids long. As DNA, the CDR3 is TGTGCCAGCAGCCAAGAATACGCGGCCACAGATACGCAGTATTTT. Amino acid sequence: CASSQEYAATDTQYF.

The chain joins TRBV27 to TRBJ1-5; 8 bases line up with TRBD1. Germline CDR1 reads MNHEY; CDR2 reads SMNVEV (reference sequence). The CDR3 consists of 16 residues. V gave up 5 bases and J gave up 3 bases; unmatched junction bases: 9. CDR3: CASSPGGTGLNQPQHF. CDR3 DNA: TGTGCCAGCAGTCCAGGCGGGACAGGCCTCAATCAGCCCCAGCATTTT.

V is TRBV28 and J is TRBJ1-5, with D uncertain. The germline V gene has CDR1 MDHEN and CDR2 SYDVKM. This CDR3 is built from 15 residues. V was cut by 4 bases and J by 3 bases, with 13 bases left in between. CDR3 in DNA: TGTGCCAGCAGTTCCCCGTCCGGTAACAATCAGCCCCAGCATTTT. Residues: CASSSPSGNNQPQHF.

The chain uses TRBV19 and TRBJ2-1, with 7 positions matching TRBD2. CDR1 is LNHDA and CDR2 is SQIVND in the germline V gene (reference sequence). The trim removed 5 bases at V and 1 base at J, leaving 2 bases unmatched. The CDR3 spans 14 residues. The CDR3 loop is CASSWRESYNEQFF. CDR3 nucleotide sequence: TGTGCCAGTAGTTGGCGGGAGTCCTACAATGAGCAGTTCTTC.

The chain couples TRBV10-2 to TRBJ1-3; no firm D call. The germline V and J ends were trimmed by 2 bases and 4 bases, with 6 bases remaining between them. The germline gives CDR1 WSHSY, CDR2 SAAADI. The CDR3 has 13 amino acids. In DNA form, the CDR3 reads TGCGCCAGCAGTGAGGTGGTCGGAAACACCATATATTTT. As protein: CASSEVVGNTIYF.

This clonotype has only a few counts. This chain joins TRBV3-1 and TRBJ1-1; D gene ambiguous. The V gene's germline CDR1 is LGHDT and CDR2 YNNKEL (reference sequence). V was clipped by 3 bases and J by 1 base, with 9 bases between them. The length of the CDR3 is 14 residues. The CDR3 spells CASSQNDPNTEAFF. The CDR3 DNA follows: TGTGCCAGCAGCCAGAATGACCCGAACACTGAAGCTTTCTTT.

This clonotype turned up a few times. The CDR3 DNA is TGTGCCAGCAGCCTACAAGGGCCCAGGAGCAATCAGCCCCAGCATTTT. It translates to CASSLQGPRSNQPQHF. This chain connects TRBV7-2 to TRBJ1-5; D is undetermined. Germline-derived CDR1 and CDR2 are SGHTA and FQGNSA. The CDR3 covers 16 residues. V lost 5 bases and J 1 base, leaving 15 bases between the germline ends. The full variable domain, its missing parts supplied by reference TRBV7-2 and TRBJ1-5, is GAGVSQSPSNKVTEKGKDVELRCDPISGHTALYWYRQSLGQGLEFLIYFQGNSAPDKSGLPSDRFSAERTGGSVSTLTIQRTQQEDSAVYLCASSLQGPRSNQPQHFGDGTRLSIL.

This clonotype was seen many times. The chain recombines TRBV18 with TRBJ2-1; D perhaps matches TRBD2 (6 bases). The CDR3 runs to 14 residues. The V and J ends lost 4 bases and 5 bases respectively, with 12 bases between them. Germline V lookup: CDR1 KGHSH, CDR2 LQKENI. CDR3 nucleotides: TGTGCCAGCTCACTAGGGACTTCCAACAATGAGCAGTTCTTC. This encodes CASSLGTSNNEQFF.

The chain has TRBV18 and TRBJ2-5; 9 bases fit TRBD1. This CDR3 has 15 residues. The V gene end was trimmed by 3 bases and the J gene end by 2 bases; junction bases not matched to a gene: 4. Per the germline V gene, CDR1 is KGHSH and CDR2 is LQKENI. CDR3 sequence: CASSPSDRGQETQYF. CDR3 coding DNA: TGTGCCAGCTCACCGTCGGACAGGGGACAAGAGACCCAGTACTTC.

This clonotype has a handful of counts. V usage is TRBV7-3 and J usage is TRBJ2-5; 12 nucleotides align to TRBD2. Germline V gene sequence: CDR1 SGHTA, CDR2 FQGTGA. The CDR3 totals 16 residues. Trimming removed 0 bases from V and 5 bases from J; junction bases left unmatched: 4. The CDR3 nucleotides are TGTGCCAGCAGCTTAACGGCGCTAGCGGGAGGGGAGACCCAGTACTTC. Protein product: CASSLTALAGGETQYF. Full variable domain (outside the CDR3, taken from reference TRBV7-3 and TRBJ2-5): GAGVSQTPSNKVTEKGKYVELRCDPISGHTALYWYRQSLGQGPEFLIYFQGTGAADDSGLPNDRFFAVRPEGSVSTLKIQRTERGDSAVYLCASSLTALAGGETQYFGPGTRLLVL.